This T cell receptor (beta chain) stems from a study of blood T cell repertoires in COVID-19. Study information: Before being deemed recovered, Cohort 3 donors had two negative PCRs, clearance, or symptom resolution. Collection of acute and convalescent COVID-19 samples took place in the United States, Italy and Spain.

Germline assignment: CDR1 WSHSY and CDR2 SAAADI. After removal of 6 bases from V and 5 bases from J, the junction contained 2 bases not matched to a gene. The CDR3 runs 13 residues. In the authors' methods: Estimates of nucleated cell counts were drawn from the amplification of reference gene primers. Produced via immunoSEQ multiplex PCR; TCRdb's table is partial and in-frame only. The V and J calls and clone size are taken from that table; D and trimming were inferred from the DNA. This sample has around 300,000 clones, with approximately 90% found just once. This clonotype was obtained from a woman aged 55-75 years in a cohort exposed to, infected with or recovered from COVID-19 (not recorded which). The chain carries TRBV10-2 and TRBJ2-1, with 9 bases aligning to TRBD2. Sequenced material: PBMCs or T cells enriched from blood (not recorded which). This CDR3 reads CASRSSGNNEQFF. CDR3 coding DNA: TGCGCCAGCAGGTCTAGCGGGAACAATGAGCAGTTCTTC.